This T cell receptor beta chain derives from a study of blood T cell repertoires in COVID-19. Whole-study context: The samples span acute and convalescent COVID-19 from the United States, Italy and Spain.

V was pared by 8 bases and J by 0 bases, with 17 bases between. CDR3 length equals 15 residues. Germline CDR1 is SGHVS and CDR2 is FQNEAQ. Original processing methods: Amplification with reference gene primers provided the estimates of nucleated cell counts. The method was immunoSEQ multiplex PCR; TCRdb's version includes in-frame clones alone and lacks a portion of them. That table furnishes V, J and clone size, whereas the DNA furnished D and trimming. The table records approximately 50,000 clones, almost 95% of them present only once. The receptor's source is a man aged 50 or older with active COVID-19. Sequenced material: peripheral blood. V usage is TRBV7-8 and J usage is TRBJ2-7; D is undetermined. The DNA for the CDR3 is TGTGCCAGCCGGTCCTCGGGTCTCAGCTCCTACGAGCAGTACTTC. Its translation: CASRSSGLSSYEQYF.